The clone carrying this TCR beta chain was seen once. This specimen comes from a study of blood T cells in healthy people across ages. Through a sample-barcoded 5' primer and a J-beta primer mix, a second PCR was run for roughly 6 to 11 cycles. MiXCR, run by TCRdb on the 5' RACE reads, gives a single entry per CDR3 protein. The sample lists 700,000 to 800,000 distinct CDR3 sequences, around 46% occurring once. The CDR3 covers 14 residues. Germline V gene sequence: CDR1 SGHDT, CDR2 YYEEEE. Trimming took off 4 bases at V and 2 bases at J, with 12 bases between the two ends. Sequencing was done on a sample of blood. The receptor comes from a woman aged 55-70 years in good health. The chain joins TRBV5-6 to TRBJ1-2; TRBD1 might be the D (5 bases). The CDR3 DNA reads TGTGCCAGCAGCAGACCCGGGACCAACTATGGCTACACCTTC. Its translation is CASSRPGTNYGYTF.